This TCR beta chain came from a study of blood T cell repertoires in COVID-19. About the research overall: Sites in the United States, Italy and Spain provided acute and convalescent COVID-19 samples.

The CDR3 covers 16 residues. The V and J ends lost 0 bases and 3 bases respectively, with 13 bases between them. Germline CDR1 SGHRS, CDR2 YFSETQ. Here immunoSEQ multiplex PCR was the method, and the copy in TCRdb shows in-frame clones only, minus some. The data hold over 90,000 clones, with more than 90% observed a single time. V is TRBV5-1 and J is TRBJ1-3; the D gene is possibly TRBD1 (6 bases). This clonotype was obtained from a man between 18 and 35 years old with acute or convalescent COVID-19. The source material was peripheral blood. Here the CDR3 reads CASSLGAGASGNTIYF. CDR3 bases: TGCGCCAGCAGCTTGGGCGCGGGGGCGAGTGGAAACACCATATATTTT.